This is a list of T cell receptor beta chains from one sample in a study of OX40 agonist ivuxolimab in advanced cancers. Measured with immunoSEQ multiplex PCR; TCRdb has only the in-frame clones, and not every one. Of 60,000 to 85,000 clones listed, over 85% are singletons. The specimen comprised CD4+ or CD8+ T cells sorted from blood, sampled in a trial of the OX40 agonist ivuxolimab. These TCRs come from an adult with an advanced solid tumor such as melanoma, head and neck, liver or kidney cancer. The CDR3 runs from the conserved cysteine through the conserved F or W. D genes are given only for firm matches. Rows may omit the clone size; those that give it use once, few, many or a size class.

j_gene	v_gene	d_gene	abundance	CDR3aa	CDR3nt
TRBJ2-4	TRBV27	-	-	CASSFGPRDIQYF	TGTGCCAGCAGCTTCGGCCCTCGGGACATTCAGTACTTC
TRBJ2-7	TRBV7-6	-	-	CASSLVSGSINEQYF	TGTGCCAGCAGCTTAGTTTCGGGTTCTATCAACGAGCAGTACTTC
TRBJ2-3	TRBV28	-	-	CATMRVGRDTQYF	TGTGCCACCATGAGGGTTGGGCGTGATACGCAGTATTTT
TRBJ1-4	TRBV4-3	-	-	CASSQDGATNEKLFF	TGCGCCAGCAGCCAAGATGGAGCAACTAATGAAAAACTGTTTTTT
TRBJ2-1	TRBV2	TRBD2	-	CASTHSGGANNEQFF	TGTGCCAGCACCCATAGCGGGGGCGCTAACAATGAGCAGTTCTTC
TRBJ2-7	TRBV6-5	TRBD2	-	CASRAGLAGAYEQYF	TGTGCCAGCAGGGCGGGACTAGCGGGAGCCTACGAGCAGTACTTC
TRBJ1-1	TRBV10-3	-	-	CAIRIIGTPEAFF	TGTGCCATCAGAATAATCGGGACACCGGAAGCTTTCTTT
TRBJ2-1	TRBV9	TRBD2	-	CASSLRGLAGGNEQFF	TGTGCCAGCAGCCTGAGGGGGCTAGCGGGAGGCAATGAGCAGTTCTTC
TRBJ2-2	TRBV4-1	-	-	CASSQPGEVSGELFF	TGCGCCAGCAGCCAACCTGGAGAGGTGTCCGGGGAGCTGTTTTTT
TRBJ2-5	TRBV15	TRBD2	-	CATSDAGGGSQETQYF	TGTGCCACCAGCGACGCGGGAGGGGGGAGCCAAGAGACCCAGTACTTC
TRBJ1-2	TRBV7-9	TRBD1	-	CASSAYTGTGAHGYTF	TGTGCCAGCAGCGCCTATACCGGGACAGGGGCCCATGGCTACACCTTC
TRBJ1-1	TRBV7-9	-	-	CASSLAGTGITEAFF	TGTGCCAGCAGCTTAGCTGGGACGGGAATCACTGAAGCTTTCTTT
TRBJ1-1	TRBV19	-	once	CASSTWSPAETEAFF	TGTGCCAGTAGTACCTGGTCCCCAGCGGAGACTGAAGCTTTCTTT
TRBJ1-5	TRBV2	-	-	CASSFSGGGGNQPQHF	TGTGCCAGCAGCTTCTCAGGAGGGGGTGGCAATCAGCCCCAGCATTTT
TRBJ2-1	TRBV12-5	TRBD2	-	CASGLVRTSGDLYEQFF	TGTGCTAGTGGTTTGGTACGGACTAGCGGGGATTTATATGAGCAGTTCTTC